This entry is about one T cell receptor beta chain. Its target is not known. Other DNA sequences in this sample translate to the same CDR3. All participants had a single incident cervical HPV16 infection, and prevalent HPV16 infections were excluded. Dot-blot hybridization genotyped cervical HPV amplified with MY09/MY11 PCR. Repertoires were generated with immunoSEQ multiplex PCR, while TCRdb's copy carries only in-frame clones and drops some. The specimen's table records tens of thousands of clones. This sample was taken from a study of T cells in women clearing cervical HPV infection. Study-wide context: Cases were women with histologically confirmed HPV16-related CIN3 or worse, including 2 invasive cancers. Study-wide findings and caveats: T-cell numbers per sample were unknown and may explain richness differences.

The sample comprised blood buffy coat. This clonotype was obtained from a woman between 18 and 70 years old with a cervical HPV16 infection that either progressed to CIN3+ or cleared (not recorded which).

The covered CDR3 bases are TGCGCCAGCAGCTTGGTCGCAGGGTCGGACAATGAG. Translation gives CASSLVAGSDNE. The full CDR3 reads CASSLVAGSDNEQFF. The chain joins TRBV5-1 to TRBJ2-1; a possible D gene is TRBD1 (5 bases). The DNA ends 3 residues before the CDR3 does, and the rest of the CDR3 is filled in from the germline J gene. Germline CDR1 reads SGHRS; CDR2 reads YFSETQ. Between the trimmed V and J ends, which lost 0 bases and 5 bases, there was a span of 12 bases. This CDR3 is 15 amino acids long.